This entry lists 14 T cell receptor beta chains sequenced from one sample in a study of T cells in Graves' hyperthyroidism and ophthalmopathy (dated by TCRdb to about 2019). Libraries were prepared through multiplex PCR. The sequencer listed for this sample is Illumina HiSeq 2000. Amplification of TCR beta CDR3 regions was carried out from RNA transcripts. The TCR CDR3 was subjected to a first round of RT-PCR using the HTBI primer set and the Qiagen OneStep RT-PCR kit. TCRdb's own reprocessing of the public reads used fastp at Q25 and MiXCR and kept productive beta chains. Records with the same CDR3 protein are collapsed into one entry carrying the most frequent genes and DNA. Within this sample are 400,000 to 600,000 distinct CDR3 sequences, with roughly 15% of them counted one time only. Clones ranked in the top ten supply 25% to 30% of the sample. Sequenced material: blood. All receptors derive from a woman under 40 with Graves' ophthalmopathy.

On this clonotype itself: The germline gene is not matched at one end of the junction; a read error may be the cause. CDR3 residues: CASSFSALSNEKLVF. As DNA, the CDR3 is TGTGCCAGCAGCTTTTCCGCGTTGTCTAATGAAAAACTGGTTTTT. This chain links TRBV11-1 with TRBJ1-4; the D is unclear. The CDR3 contains 15 residues. CDR1 is SGHAT and CDR2 is FQDESV in the germline V gene (reference sequence).

The chain has TRBV2 and TRBJ2-3; no reliable D call. Trimming took off 8 bases at V and 8 bases at J, with 11 bases between the two ends. Germline V CDR1 and CDR2: SNHLY, FYNNEI. The CDR3 spans 11 residues. The CDR3 DNA follows: TGTGCCAGCGTAAACACATTTACGCAGTATTTT. As protein: CASVNTFTQYF.

This clonotype was recorded only once. This clone may be a read error of a much larger clone one base away. V and J are TRBV20-1 and TRBJ1-1; TRBD1 agrees at 7 bases. Germline CDR1 is DFQATT and CDR2 is SNEGSKA (reference sequence). CDR3 length: 18 amino acids. J lost 0 bases, V lost 5 bases, and 18 bases had no gene match. CDR3 protein: CSASETGSSIPVNTEAFF. CDR3 DNA sequence: TGCAGTGCTTCTGAGACAGGGAGTAGCATCCCTGTGAACACTGAAGCTTTCTTT.

This clonotype occurred a few times. This chain connects TRBV15 to TRBJ2-7, with a tentative D call TRBD1 (5 bases). V shed 1 base and J shed 7 bases, with 20 bases lying between them. The CDR3 loop spans 16 amino acids. Germline CDR1 LNHNV, CDR2 YYDKDF (reference sequence). The chain's CDR3 is CATSRGYGRALDEQYF. As DNA, the CDR3 is TGTGCCACCAGCAGAGGGTATGGCAGGGCCCTAGATGAGCAGTACTTC.

Concerning this clonotype itself: A single base separates this from a much larger clone, so it may be a read error. The J gene is TRBJ2-2, the V gene TRBV3-1, with 8 bases fitting TRBD2. The J segment lost 13 bases and the V segment lost 1 base, leaving 14 bases of the junction unmatched. CDR3 length equals 16 residues. CDR1 LGHDT and CDR2 YNNKEL come from the germline V gene (reference sequence). In nucleotides, the CDR3 is TGTGCCAGCAGCCAAGCCCCGGGACTAGTGGGAGTGTTGCTGTTTTTT. This codes for CASSQAPGLVGVLLFF.

The chain recombines TRBV12-3 or TRBV12-4 with TRBJ2-1; TRBD2 matches at 7 bases. V lost 3 bases, J lost 4 bases, and 6 bases stayed unmatched. The CDR3 consists of 15 residues. The CDR3 DNA reads TGTGCCAGCAGTTTGGGGGACTATACATACAATGAGCAGTTCTTC. Its protein is CASSLGDYTYNEQFF.

The rearrangement links TRBV20-1 to TRBJ1-4, with 7 nucleotides matching TRBD1. The length of the CDR3 is 13 residues. Per germline, CDR1 DFQATT and CDR2 SNEGSKA (reference sequence). The V and J ends lost 6 bases and 7 bases, in that order; junction bases with no gene match: 8. DNA for the CDR3: TGCAGTGCCATGACAGGGATAGGTGAAAAACTGTTTTTT. Translated, it gives CSAMTGIGEKLFF.

The chain employs TRBV2 and TRBJ1-2; possible D gene TRBD1, 5 bases. Germline values: CDR1 SNHLY, CDR2 FYNNEI. Between the trimmed V and J ends, which lost 7 bases and 6 bases, there was a span of 12 bases. The CDR3 covers 12 residues. DNA of the CDR3: TGTGCCAGCAAACTGGGGGGAGATGGCTACACCTTC. Encoded protein: CASKLGGDGYTF.

In this sample, this clonotype turned up many times. The chain is built from TRBV13 and TRBJ1-1, with D possibly matching TRBD1 (6 bases). With 5 bases removed from V and 0 bases from J, the gap between germline ends came to 16 bases. The germline CDR1 and CDR2 sequences are PRHDT and FYEKMQ (reference sequence). The CDR3 length is 16 residues. DNA for the CDR3: TGTGCCAGCAGCCCCTCCGAAGGGGGGATGAACACTGAAGCTTTCTTT. It yields the protein CASSPSEGGMNTEAFF.

This clonotype came up a few times. V gene TRBV6-9 combines with J gene TRBJ1-2; TRBD1 aligns across 9 bases. The J segment lost 8 bases and the V segment lost 3 bases, leaving 4 bases of the junction unmatched. Germline V gene data show CDR1 as MNHGY and CDR2 as SVAAGI. This CDR3 has 13 residues. The chain's CDR3 is CASSYDRGEGYTF. CDR3 nucleotides: TGTGCCAGCAGTTACGACAGGGGGGAAGGCTACACCTTC.

V usage is TRBV19 and J usage is TRBJ2-6; D is undetermined. V shed 3 bases and J shed 3 bases, with 6 bases lying between them. The CDR3 runs to 14 residues. CDR1 LNHDA and CDR2 SQIVND come from the germline V gene (reference sequence). CDR3 DNA: TGTGCCAGTAGTATGGGAAGTGGGGCCAACGTCCTGACTTTC. Its protein product is CASSMGSGANVLTF.

The V and J genes are TRBV15 and TRBJ1-3; TRBD1 might be the D (6 bases). The CDR3 runs 15 residues. CDR1 and CDR2 from the germline V gene are LNHNV and YYDKDF (reference sequence). V lost 3 bases and J lost 0, with 9 bases in between. DNA for the CDR3: TGTGCCACCAGCAGGGACAGACTCTCTGGAAACACCATATATTTT. This codes for CATSRDRLSGNTIYF.

This clonotype was recorded a few times. This rearrangement joins TRBV19 to TRBJ2-3; no clear D. Looked up from germline, CDR1 is LNHDA and CDR2 is SQIVND (reference sequence). The CDR3 is made up of 13 amino acids. Trimming removed 3 bases at V and 5 bases at J, with 9 bases between. The CDR3 DNA reads TGTGCCAGTAGTATCGCTGAGCGAGATACGCAGTATTTT. Translation gives CASSIAERDTQYF.

Concerning this clonotype itself: This may come from a read error, since a much larger clone is one base off. The chain uses TRBV7-2 and TRBJ2-3; D is uncertain. CDR1 and CDR2 from the germline V gene are SGHTA and FQGNSA. The CDR3 has 14 residues. In nucleotides, the CDR3 is TGTGCCAGCAGCTTAGGCCATACCACAGATGCGCAGTATTTT. Its translation is CASSLGHTTDAQYF.